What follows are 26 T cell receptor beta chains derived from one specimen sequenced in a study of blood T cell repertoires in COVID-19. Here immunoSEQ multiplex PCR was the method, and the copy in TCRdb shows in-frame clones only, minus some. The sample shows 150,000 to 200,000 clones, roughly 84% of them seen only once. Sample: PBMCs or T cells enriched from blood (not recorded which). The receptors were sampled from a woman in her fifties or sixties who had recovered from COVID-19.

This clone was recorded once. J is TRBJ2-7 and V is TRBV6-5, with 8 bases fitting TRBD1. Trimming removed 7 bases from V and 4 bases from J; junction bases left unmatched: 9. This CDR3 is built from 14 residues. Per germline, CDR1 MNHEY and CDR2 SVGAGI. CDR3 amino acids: CASNQGARYYEQYF. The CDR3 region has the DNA TGTGCCAGCAACCAGGGGGCGCGGTATTACGAGCAGTACTTC.

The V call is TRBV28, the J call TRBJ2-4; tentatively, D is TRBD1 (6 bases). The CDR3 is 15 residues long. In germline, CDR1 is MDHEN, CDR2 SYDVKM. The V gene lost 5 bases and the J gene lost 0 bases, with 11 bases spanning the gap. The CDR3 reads CASSGTLIAKNIQYF. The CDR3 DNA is TGTGCCAGCAGTGGGACACTCATAGCCAAAAACATTCAGTACTTC.

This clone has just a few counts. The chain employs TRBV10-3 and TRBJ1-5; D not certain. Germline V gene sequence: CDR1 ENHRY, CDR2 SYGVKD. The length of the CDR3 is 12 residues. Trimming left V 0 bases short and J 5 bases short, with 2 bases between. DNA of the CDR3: TGTGCCATCAGTGAGTCCTATCAGCCCCAGCATTTT. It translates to CAISESYQPQHF.

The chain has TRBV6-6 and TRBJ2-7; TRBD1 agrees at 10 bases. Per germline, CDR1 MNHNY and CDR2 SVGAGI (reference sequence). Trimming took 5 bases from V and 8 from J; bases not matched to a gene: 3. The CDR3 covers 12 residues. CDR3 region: CASSRDRGKQYF. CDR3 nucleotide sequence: TGTGCCAGCAGTCGGGACAGGGGAAAGCAGTACTTC.

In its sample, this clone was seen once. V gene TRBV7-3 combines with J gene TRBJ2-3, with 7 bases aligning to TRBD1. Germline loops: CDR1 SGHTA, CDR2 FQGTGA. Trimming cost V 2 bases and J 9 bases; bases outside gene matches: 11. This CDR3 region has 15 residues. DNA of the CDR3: TGTGCCAGCAGCTTAGGGGGAGCAGGGGACAGCACGCAGTATTTT. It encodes CASSLGGAGDSTQYF.

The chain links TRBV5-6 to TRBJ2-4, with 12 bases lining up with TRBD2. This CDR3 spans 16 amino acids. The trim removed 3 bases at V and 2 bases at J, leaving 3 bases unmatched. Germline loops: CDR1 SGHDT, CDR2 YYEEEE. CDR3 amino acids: CASSSSGGASKNIQYF. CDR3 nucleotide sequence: TGTGCCAGCAGCTCTAGCGGGGGGGCCTCCAAAAACATTCAGTACTTC.

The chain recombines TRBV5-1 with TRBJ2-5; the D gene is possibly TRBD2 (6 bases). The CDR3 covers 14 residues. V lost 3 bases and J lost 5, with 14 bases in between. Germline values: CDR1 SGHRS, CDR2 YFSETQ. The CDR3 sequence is CASSSGTQRETQYF. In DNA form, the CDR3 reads TGCGCCAGCAGCTCCGGGACTCAGCGCGAGACCCAGTACTTC.

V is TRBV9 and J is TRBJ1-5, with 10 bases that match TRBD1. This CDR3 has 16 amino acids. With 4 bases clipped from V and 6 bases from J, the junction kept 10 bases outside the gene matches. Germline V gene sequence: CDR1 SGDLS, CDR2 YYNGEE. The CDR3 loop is CASSPGTGALGQPQHF. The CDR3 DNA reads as TGTGCCAGCAGCCCAGGGACAGGGGCGTTGGGTCAGCCCCAGCATTTT.

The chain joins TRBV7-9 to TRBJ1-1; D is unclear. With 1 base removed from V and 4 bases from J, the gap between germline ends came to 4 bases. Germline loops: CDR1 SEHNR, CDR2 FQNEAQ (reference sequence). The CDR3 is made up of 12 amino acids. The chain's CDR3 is CASSLDITEAFF. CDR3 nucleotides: TGTGCCAGCAGCTTAGATATCACTGAAGCTTTCTTT.

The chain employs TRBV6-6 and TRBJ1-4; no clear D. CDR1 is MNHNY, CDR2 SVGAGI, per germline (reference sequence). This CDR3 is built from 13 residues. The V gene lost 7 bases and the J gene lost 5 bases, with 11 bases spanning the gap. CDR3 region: CASKLPPNEKLFF. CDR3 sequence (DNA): TGTGCCAGCAAACTCCCGCCAAATGAAAAACTGTTTTTT.

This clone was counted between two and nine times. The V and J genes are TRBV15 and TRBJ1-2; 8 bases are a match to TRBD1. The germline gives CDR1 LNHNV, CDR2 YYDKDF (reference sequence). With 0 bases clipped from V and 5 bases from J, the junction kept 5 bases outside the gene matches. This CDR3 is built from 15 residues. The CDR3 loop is CATSRDSRTGYGYTF. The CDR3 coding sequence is TGTGCCACCAGCAGAGATTCGAGGACAGGGTATGGCTACACCTTC.

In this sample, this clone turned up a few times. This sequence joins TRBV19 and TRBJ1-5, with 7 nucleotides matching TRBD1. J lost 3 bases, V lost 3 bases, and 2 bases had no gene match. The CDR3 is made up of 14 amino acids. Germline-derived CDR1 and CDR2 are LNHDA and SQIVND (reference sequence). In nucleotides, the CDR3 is TGTGCCAGTAGTATGACAGGGTCCAATCAGCCCCAGCATTTT. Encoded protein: CASSMTGSNQPQHF.

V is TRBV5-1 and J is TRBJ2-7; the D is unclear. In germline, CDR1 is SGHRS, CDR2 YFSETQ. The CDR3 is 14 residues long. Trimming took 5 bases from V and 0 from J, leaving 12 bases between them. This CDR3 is CASRIDWSSYEQYF. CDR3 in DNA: TGCGCCAGCAGAATCGACTGGAGCTCCTACGAGCAGTACTTC.

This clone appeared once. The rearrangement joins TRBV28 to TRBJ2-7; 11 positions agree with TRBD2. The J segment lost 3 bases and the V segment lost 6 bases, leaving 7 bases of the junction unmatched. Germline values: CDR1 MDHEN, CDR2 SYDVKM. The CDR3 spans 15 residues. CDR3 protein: CASSGTSGGSYEQYF. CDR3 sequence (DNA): TGTGCCAGCAGCGGTACTAGCGGGGGCAGCTACGAGCAGTACTTC.

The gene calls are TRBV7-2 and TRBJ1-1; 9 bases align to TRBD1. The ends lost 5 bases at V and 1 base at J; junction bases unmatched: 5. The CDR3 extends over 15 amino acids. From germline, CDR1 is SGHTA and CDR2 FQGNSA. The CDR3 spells CASSTTGGRNTEAFF. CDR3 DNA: TGTGCCAGCAGCACCACAGGGGGCCGGAACACTGAAGCTTTCTTT.

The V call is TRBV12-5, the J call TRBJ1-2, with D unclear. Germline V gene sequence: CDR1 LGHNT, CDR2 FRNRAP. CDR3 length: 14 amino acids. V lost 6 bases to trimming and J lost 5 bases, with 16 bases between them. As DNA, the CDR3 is TGTGCTAGTGGCGTTGAGTACGCCTCTTATGGCTACACCTTC. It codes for CASGVEYASYGYTF.

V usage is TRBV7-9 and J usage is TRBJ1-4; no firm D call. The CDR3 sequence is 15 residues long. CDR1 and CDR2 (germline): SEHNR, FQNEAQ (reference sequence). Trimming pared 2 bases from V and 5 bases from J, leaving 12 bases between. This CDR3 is CASSLFLSKNEKLFF. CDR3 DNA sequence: TGTGCCAGCAGCTTATTCCTATCCAAAAATGAAAAACTGTTTTTT.

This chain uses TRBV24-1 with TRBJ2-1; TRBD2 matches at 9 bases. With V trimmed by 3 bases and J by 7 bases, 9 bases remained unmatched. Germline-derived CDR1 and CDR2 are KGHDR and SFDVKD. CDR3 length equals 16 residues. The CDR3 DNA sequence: TGTGCCACCAGTGATGGGGCGGGAGGGGGGAGAAATGAGCAGTTCTTC. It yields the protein CATSDGAGGGRNEQFF.

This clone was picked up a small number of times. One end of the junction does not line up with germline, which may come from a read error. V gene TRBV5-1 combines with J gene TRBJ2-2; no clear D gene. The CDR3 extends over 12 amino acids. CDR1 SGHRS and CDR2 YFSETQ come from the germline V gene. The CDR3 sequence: CASRLNPGELFF. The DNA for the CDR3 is TGCGCCAGCAGACTGAACCCCGGGGAGCTGTTTTTT.

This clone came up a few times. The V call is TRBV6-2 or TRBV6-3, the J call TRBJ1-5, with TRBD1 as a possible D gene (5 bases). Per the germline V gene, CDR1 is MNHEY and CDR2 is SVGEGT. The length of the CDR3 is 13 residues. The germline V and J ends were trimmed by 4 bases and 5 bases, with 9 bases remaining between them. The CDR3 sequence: CASSFDSYQPQHF. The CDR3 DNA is TGTGCCAGCAGTTTCGACAGCTATCAGCCCCAGCATTTT.

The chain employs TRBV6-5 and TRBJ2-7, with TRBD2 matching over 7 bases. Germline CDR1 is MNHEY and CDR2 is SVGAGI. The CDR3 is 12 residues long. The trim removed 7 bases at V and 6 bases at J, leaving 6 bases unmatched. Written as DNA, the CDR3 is TGTGCCAGCACCGGGCTAGCGGCCGAGCAGTACTTC. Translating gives CASTGLAAEQYF.

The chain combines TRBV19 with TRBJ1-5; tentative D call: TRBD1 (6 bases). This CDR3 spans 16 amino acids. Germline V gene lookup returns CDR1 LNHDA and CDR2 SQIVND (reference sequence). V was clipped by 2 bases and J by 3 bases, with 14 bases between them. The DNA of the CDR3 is TGTGCCAGTAGTATATCCCCCGGACAGAACAATCAGCCCCAGCATTTT. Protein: CASSISPGQNNQPQHF.

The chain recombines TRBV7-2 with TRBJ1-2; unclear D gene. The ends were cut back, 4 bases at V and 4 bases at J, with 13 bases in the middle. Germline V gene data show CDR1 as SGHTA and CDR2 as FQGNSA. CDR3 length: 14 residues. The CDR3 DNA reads TGTGCCAGCAGCTCCCCCGGTCCCGGCTATGGCTACACCTTC. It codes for CASSSPGPGYGYTF. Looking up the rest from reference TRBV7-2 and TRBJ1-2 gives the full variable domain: GAGVSQSPSNKVTEKGKDVELRCDPISGHTALYWYRQSLGQGLEFLIYFQGNSAPDKSGLPSDRFSAERTGGSVSTLTIQRTQQEDSAVYLCASSSPGPGYGYTFGSGTRLTVV.

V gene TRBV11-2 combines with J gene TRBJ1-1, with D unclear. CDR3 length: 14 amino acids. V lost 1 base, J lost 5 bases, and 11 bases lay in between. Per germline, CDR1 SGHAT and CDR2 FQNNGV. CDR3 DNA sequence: TGTGCCAGCAGCTTAGGACGGGATCGGACTGAAGCTTTCTTT. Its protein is CASSLGRDRTEAFF.

CDR3: CASSLAGLAEETQYF. CDR3 bases: TGTGCCAGCAGCTTGGCGGGACTAGCGGAAGAGACCCAGTACTTC. The rearrangement links TRBV5-8 to TRBJ2-5; 11 bases agree with TRBD2. CDR3 length: 15 residues. The germline V gene encodes CDR1 SGHTS and CDR2 YDEGEE. After removal of 0 bases from V and 3 bases from J, the junction contained 1 base not matched to a gene.

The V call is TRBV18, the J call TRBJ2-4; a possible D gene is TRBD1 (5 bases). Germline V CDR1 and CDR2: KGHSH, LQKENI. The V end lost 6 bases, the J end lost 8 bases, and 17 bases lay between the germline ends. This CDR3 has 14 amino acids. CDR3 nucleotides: TGTGCCAGCTCTCAGAAGGGGCAGGGTGACATTCAGTACTTC. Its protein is CASSQKGQGDIQYF.